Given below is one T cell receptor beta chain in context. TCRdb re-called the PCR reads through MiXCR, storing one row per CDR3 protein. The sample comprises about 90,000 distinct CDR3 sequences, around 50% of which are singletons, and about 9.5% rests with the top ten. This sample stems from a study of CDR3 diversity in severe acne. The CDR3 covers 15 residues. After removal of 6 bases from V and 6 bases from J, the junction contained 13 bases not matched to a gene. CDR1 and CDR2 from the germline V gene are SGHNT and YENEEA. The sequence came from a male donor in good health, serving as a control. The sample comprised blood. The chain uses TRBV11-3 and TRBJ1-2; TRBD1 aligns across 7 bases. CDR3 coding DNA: TGTGCCAGCAGTGCCGTCAGGGGGAATATGGATGGCTACACCTTC. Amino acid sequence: CASSAVRGNMDGYTF.